One sample yielded the 19 T cell receptor beta chains listed below, sequenced in a study of CD8+CD57+ T cells in acquired aplastic anemia. Profiles of TCR beta VDJ and CDR3 were generated from a genomic DNA template. TCRdb re-called the reads through MiXCR, storing one row per CDR3 protein. The sample has 300,000 or so distinct CDR3 sequences; roughly half are singletons. The sample comprised sorted CD4+, CD8+, or CD8+CD57+ T cells (not recorded which) from PBMCs. These receptors were taken from a human donor with severe aplastic anemia or a healthy control (not recorded which).

This clonotype was picked up a small number of times. V usage is TRBV7-9 and J usage is TRBJ2-7; no firm D call. The CDR3 is made up of 13 amino acids. The V gene lost 0 bases and the J gene lost 2 bases, with 5 bases spanning the gap. Germline V lookup: CDR1 SEHNR, CDR2 FQNEAQ (reference sequence). The CDR3 coding sequence is TGTGCCAGCAGCTTAGCGGCAGCCTACGAGCAGTACTTC. Its protein product is CASSLAAAYEQYF.

The count of this clonotype is one. The rearrangement uses TRBV6-4 and TRBJ2-3, with a possible D match to TRBD1 (8 bases). The CDR3 loop spans 15 amino acids. The germline CDR1 and CDR2 sequences are MRHNA and SNTAGT. Trimming cost V 2 bases and J 4 bases, with 13 bases left between them. CDR3 sequence: CASSDTTGGADTQYF. CDR3 DNA sequence: TGTGCCAGCAGTGACACCACAGGGGGGGCAGATACGCAGTATTTT.

This clonotype appeared many times. V and J are TRBV10-3 and TRBJ2-5, with D hard to call. Trimming shortened V by 4 bases and J by 2 bases, and 5 bases separated the two germline ends. Germline V gives CDR1 ENHRY, CDR2 SYGVKD. The CDR3 has 12 residues. The CDR3 loop is CAISAVQETQYF. The CDR3 region has the DNA TGTGCCATCAGTGCCGTTCAAGAGACCCAGTACTTC.

Ten or more counts support this clonotype. The chain has TRBV12-3 or TRBV12-4 and TRBJ1-4, with a tentative D call TRBD1 (6 bases). The CDR3 is made up of 16 amino acids. V was cut by 6 bases and J by 6 bases, with 20 bases left in between. Here the CDR3 reads CASRGNGGATDEKLFF. The CDR3 coding sequence is TGTGCCAGCAGGGGGAACGGGGGGGCGACAGATGAAAAACTGTTTTTT.

The chain combines TRBV10-3 with TRBJ1-6; possibly TRBD1 for D (6 bases). Germline V gene sequence: CDR1 ENHRY, CDR2 SYGVKD. The CDR3 contains 14 residues. The V end lost 10 bases, the J end lost 6 bases, and 16 bases lay between the germline ends. The CDR3 nucleotides read TGTGCCACCCACAGGGAGGGGGGTAATTCACCCCTCCACTTT. Its translation: CATHREGGNSPLHF.

As regards this clonotype: The junction and the germline gene differ at one end; a read error may be behind it. The chain has TRBV7-2 and TRBJ2-5; maybe TRBD2 (6 bases). CDR1 and CDR2 from the germline V gene are SGHTA and FQGNSA. The CDR3 has 15 amino acids. As DNA, the CDR3 is TGTGCCAGCAGCCGAGACGGGACTTCTCAAGAGACCCGGTACTTC. This sequence encodes CASSRDGTSQETRYF.

This clonotype was observed a handful of times. CDR3 bases: TGTGCCAGCCGCCTCGGGACCGTTACGGATACGCAGTATTTT. Encoded protein: CASRLGTVTDTQYF. The genes are TRBV25-1 and TRBJ2-3; possibly TRBD1 or TRBD2 for D (5 bases each). Germline V CDR1 and CDR2: MGHDK, SYGVNS. This CDR3 contains 14 residues. Between the trimmed V and J ends, which lost 8 bases and 6 bases, there was a span of 18 bases.

The rearrangement links TRBV7-6 to TRBJ1-1, with a weak D call TRBD1 (5 bases). The length of the CDR3 is 16 residues. Germline V gene data show CDR1 as SGHVS and CDR2 as FNYEAQ. Trimming left V 5 bases short and J 7 bases short, with 23 bases between. The CDR3 coding sequence is TGTGCCAGCAGCCCGGGGGTAAAAGGACTGGGAAATGAAGCTTTCTTT. This encodes CASSPGVKGLGNEAFF.

The genes are TRBV11-2 and TRBJ2-2; D is uncertain. Germline CDR1 and CDR2: SGHAT and FQNNGV. Trimming left V 5 bases short and J 5 bases short, with 15 bases between. The CDR3 has 15 amino acids. As DNA, the CDR3 is TGTGCCAGCAGCGCCGGGCTAATATCTACCGGGGAGCTGTTTTTT. Translation gives CASSAGLISTGELFF.

This clonotype was counted once. The genes are TRBV2 and TRBJ2-1; D might be TRBD1 (6 bases). Germline CDR1 is SNHLY and CDR2 is FYNNEI. V lost 8 bases, J lost 7 bases, and 30 bases lay in between. The CDR3 length is 18 residues. DNA for the CDR3: TGTGCCAGCCACCAGCTGAATTTGCTAGAGGGGGTAAAGAATGAGCAGTTCTTC. It yields the protein CASHQLNLLEGVKNEQFF.

The rearrangement joins TRBV10-3 to TRBJ1-1; no firm D call. The CDR3 runs 14 residues. Germline CDR1 ENHRY, CDR2 SYGVKD. Trimming left V 3 bases short and J 5 bases short, with 13 bases between. The CDR3 spells CAISEGRRETEAFF. In nucleotides, the CDR3 is TGTGCCATCAGTGAAGGTAGGAGGGAAACTGAAGCTTTCTTT.

This rearrangement joins TRBV6-5 to TRBJ1-4; TRBD1 is a possible D gene (5 bases). Trimming stripped 10 bases from V and 4 bases from J, with 19 bases between. This CDR3 contains 15 residues. Germline values: CDR1 MNHEY, CDR2 SVGAGI. The CDR3 nucleotides are TGTGCCATATCCGCGGAGGGACCCCTTAATGAAAAACTGTTTTTT. Amino acid sequence: CAISAEGPLNEKLFF.

This clonotype has at least ten counts. The rearrangement uses TRBV29-1 and TRBJ2-3; 8 bases agree with TRBD2. V lost 4 bases and J lost 2; bases outside the gene matches: 5. The CDR3 covers 14 residues. Germline CDR1 and CDR2: SQVTM and ANQGSEA. The CDR3 DNA follows: TGCAGCGTTGCGACTAGCGCATTCACAGATACGCAGTATTTT. Translation: CSVATSAFTDTQYF.

The V call is TRBV29-1, the J call TRBJ2-7; D ambiguous. CDR1 SQVTM and CDR2 ANQGSEA come from the germline V gene. The CDR3 is made up of 11 amino acids. Trimming pared 6 bases from V and 6 bases from J, leaving 12 bases between. CDR3 loop: CSVTLGGEQYF. The CDR3 nucleotides are TGCAGCGTGACTCTGGGCGGCGAGCAGTACTTC.

J is TRBJ2-7 and V is TRBV7-9, with TRBD1 matching 7 bases. The CDR3 has 16 amino acids. Germline loops: CDR1 SEHNR, CDR2 FQNEAQ (reference sequence). Unmatched junction bases numbered 10, after V lost 5 bases and J lost 0 bases. The chain's CDR3 is CASSPRPGTDSYEQYF. The CDR3 DNA is TGTGCCAGCAGCCCACGTCCCGGGACAGACTCCTACGAGCAGTACTTC.

There are a few counts of this clonotype. The V gene is TRBV15, the J gene TRBJ2-3; a weak D match, TRBD2 (7 bases). Trimming stripped 0 bases from V and 10 bases from J, with 14 bases between. The CDR3 runs to 14 residues. CDR1 LNHNV and CDR2 YYDKDF come from the germline V gene (reference sequence). The CDR3 DNA reads TGTGCCACCAGCAGAGAGGGGGGGCCATACGCGCAGTATTTT. Its protein product is CATSREGGPYAQYF.

The genes are TRBV7-9 and TRBJ2-7, with D tentatively TRBD2 (5 bases). Germline assignment: CDR1 SEHNR and CDR2 FQNEAQ (reference sequence). V was cut by 6 bases and J by 3 bases, with 12 bases left in between. The CDR3 loop spans 13 amino acids. CDR3 bases: TGTGCCAGCAGTTTCCGGAGCGGCTACGAGCAGTACTTC. Its translation is CASSFRSGYEQYF.

The rearrangement uses TRBV20-1 and TRBJ1-3; D gene unclear. Germline V gives CDR1 DFQATT, CDR2 SNEGSKA (reference sequence). The germline V and J ends were trimmed by 1 base and 4 bases, with 8 bases remaining between them. The CDR3 length is 13 residues. The CDR3 spells CSARGEGGNTIYF. CDR3 nucleotides: TGCAGTGCTAGAGGAGAGGGCGGAAACACCATATATTTT.

This clonotype was observed at least ten times. The rearrangement links TRBV9 to TRBJ2-5; maybe TRBD1 (6 bases). The CDR3 spans 15 residues. Germline values: CDR1 SGDLS, CDR2 YYNGEE. V lost 1 base and J lost 5, with 15 bases in between. CDR3 DNA sequence: TGTGCCAGCAGCGTAACAGGGTTTAGTGGGGAGACCCAGTACTTC. This encodes CASSVTGFSGETQYF.